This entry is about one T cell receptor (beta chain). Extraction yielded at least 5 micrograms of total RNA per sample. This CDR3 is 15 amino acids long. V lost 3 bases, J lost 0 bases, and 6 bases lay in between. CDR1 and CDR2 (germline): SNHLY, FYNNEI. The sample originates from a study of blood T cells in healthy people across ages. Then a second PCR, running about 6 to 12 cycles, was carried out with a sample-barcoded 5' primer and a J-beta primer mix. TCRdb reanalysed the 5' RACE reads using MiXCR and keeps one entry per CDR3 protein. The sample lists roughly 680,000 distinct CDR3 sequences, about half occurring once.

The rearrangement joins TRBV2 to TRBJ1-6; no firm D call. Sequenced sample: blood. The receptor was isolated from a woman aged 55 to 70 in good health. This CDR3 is CASSDWSSYNSPLHF. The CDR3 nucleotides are TGTGCCAGCAGTGACTGGAGCTCCTATAATTCACCCCTCCACTTT. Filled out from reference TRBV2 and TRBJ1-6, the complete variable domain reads EPEVTQTPSHQVTQMGQEVILRCVPISNHLYFYWYRQILGQKVEFLVSFYNNEISEKSEIFDDQFSVERPDGSNFTLKIRSTKLEDSAMYFCASSDWSSYNSPLHFGNGTRLTVT.